The T cell receptor beta chain under discussion was sequenced for a study of cytomegalovirus exposure and HLA in healthy donors. Across the whole study: Around 78 million unique TCRs, all from HLA-typed donors, were included in an early release of the data. The study's findings and limits: V- and J-gene trimming of TCR beta was linked (in a later analysis) to a missense DCLRE1C variant.

Turning to this clone: As yet, its antigen is unknown.

The PCR made use of 60 Vbeta and 13 Jbeta primers. Assay used: immunoSEQ multiplex PCR; TCRdb lists only in-frame clones, some missing. The table has over 100,000 clones, over 65% seen once. The source is a woman in her 40s in good health and CMV-seronegative. Sequencing was done on a sample of PBMCs.

The DNA for the CDR3 is TGTGCCAGCAGTGAATATATCCTAGCGGGAGTTCGGGAGACCCAGTACTTC. This sequence encodes CASSEYILAGVRETQYF. V usage is TRBV25-1 and J usage is TRBJ2-5; TRBD2 agrees at 10 bases. The CDR3 consists of 17 residues. V shed 0 bases, J shed 5 bases, and the junction held 9 bases outside the gene matches. The V gene's germline CDR1 is MGHDK and CDR2 SYGVNS. Drawing the rest from reference TRBV25-1 and TRBJ2-5, the complete variable domain is EADIYQTPRYLVIGTGKKITLECSQTMGHDKMYWYQQDPGMELHLIHYSYGVNSTEKGDLSSESTVSRIRTEHFPLTLESARPSHTSQYLCASSEYILAGVRETQYFGPGTRLLVL.